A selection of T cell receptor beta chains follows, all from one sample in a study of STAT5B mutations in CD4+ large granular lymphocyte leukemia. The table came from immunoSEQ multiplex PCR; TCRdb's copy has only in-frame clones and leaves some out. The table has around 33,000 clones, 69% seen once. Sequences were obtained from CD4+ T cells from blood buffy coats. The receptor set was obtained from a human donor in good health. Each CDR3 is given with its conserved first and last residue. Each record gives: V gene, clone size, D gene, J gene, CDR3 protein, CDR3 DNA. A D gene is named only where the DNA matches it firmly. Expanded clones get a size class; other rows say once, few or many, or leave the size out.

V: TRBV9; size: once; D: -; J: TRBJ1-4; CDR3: CASSPGGPWNEKLFF; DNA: TGTGCCAGCAGCCCAGGTGGTCCCTGGAATGAAAAACTGTTTTTT
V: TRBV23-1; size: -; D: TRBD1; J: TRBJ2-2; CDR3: CASSQSFPGQGKDTGELFF; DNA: TGCGCCAGCAGTCAATCCTTTCCGGGACAGGGGAAGGACACCGGGGAGCTGTTTTTT
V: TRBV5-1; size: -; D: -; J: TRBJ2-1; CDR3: CASSLFGDLNNEQFF; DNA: TGCGCCAGCAGCTTGTTCGGGGACCTTAACAATGAGCAGTTCTTC
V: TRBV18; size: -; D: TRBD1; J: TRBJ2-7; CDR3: CASSPEVSRTGHEQYF; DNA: TGTGCCAGCTCACCAGAGGTCAGTAGGACAGGCCATGAGCAGTACTTC
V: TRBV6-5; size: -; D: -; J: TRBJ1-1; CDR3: CASSYSWGLDTEAFF; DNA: TGTGCCAGCAGTTACTCTTGGGGGCTCGACACTGAAGCTTTCTTT
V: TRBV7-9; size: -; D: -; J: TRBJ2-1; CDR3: CASSFGQFNEQFF; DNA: TGTGCCAGCAGCTTCGGACAGTTTAATGAGCAGTTCTTC
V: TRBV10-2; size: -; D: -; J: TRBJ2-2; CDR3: CASSEYRNTGELFF; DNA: TGCGCCAGCAGTGAGTACAGAAACACCGGGGAGCTGTTTTTT
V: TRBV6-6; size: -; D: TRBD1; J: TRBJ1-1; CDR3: CASSTQGAEAFF; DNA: TGTGCCAGCAGTACCCAGGGGGCTGAAGCTTTCTTT
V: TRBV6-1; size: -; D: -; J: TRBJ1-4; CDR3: CASSEQAGLNEKLFF; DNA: TGTGCCAGCAGTGAACAAGCAGGTTTGAATGAAAAACTGTTTTTT
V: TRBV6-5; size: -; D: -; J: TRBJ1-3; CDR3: CASSYSMARGNTIYF; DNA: TGTGCCAGCAGTTACTCCATGGCTCGTGGAAACACCATATATTTT
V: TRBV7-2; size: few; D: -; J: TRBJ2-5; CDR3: CASSLRQETQYF; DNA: TGTGCCAGCAGTCTCCGTCAAGAGACCCAGTACTTC
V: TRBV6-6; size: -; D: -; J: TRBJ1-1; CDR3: CASNPGQGEAFF; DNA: TGTGCCAGCAACCCCGGACAAGGCGAAGCTTTCTTT
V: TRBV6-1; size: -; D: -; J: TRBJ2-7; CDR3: CASRAQPGRRYEQYF; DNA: TGTGCCAGCAGGGCACAACCGGGACGGAGATACGAGCAGTACTTC
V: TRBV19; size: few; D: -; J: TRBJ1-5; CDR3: CATNYLNQPQHF; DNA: TGTGCCACCAACTACTTGAATCAGCCCCAGCATTTT
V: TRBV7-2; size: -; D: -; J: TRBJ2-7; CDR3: CASRTGIYEQYF; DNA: TGTGCCAGCAGAACAGGGATCTACGAGCAGTACTTC
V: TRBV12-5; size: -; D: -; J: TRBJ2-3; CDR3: CASGRVAPSTDTQYF; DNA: TGTGCTAGTGGTCGGGTCGCTCCTAGCACAGATACGCAGTATTTT
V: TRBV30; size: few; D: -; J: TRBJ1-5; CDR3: CAWNRDLGNQPQHF; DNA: TGTGCCTGGAACAGGGATCTGGGCAATCAGCCCCAGCATTTT
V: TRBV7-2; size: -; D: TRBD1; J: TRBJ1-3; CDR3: CASSLGPQGSGNTIYF; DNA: TGTGCCAGCAGCTTAGGGCCACAGGGGAGTGGAAACACCATATATTTT
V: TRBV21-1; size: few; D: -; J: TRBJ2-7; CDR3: CASSKHEASVSYEQYF; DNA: TGTGCCAGCAGCAAACACGAGGCATCCGTCTCCTACGAGCAGTACTTC
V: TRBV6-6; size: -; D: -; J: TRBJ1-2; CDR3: CASTQGDGYTF; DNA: TGTGCCAGCACCCAAGGGGATGGCTACACCTTC
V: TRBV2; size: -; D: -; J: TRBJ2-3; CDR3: CASSRLRGADTQYF; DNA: TGTGCCAGCAGCAGGCTCAGGGGCGCAGATACGCAGTATTTT
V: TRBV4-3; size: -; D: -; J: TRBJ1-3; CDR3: CASSQAAQTERSTIYF; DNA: TGCGCCAGCAGCCAAGCGGCACAGACAGAAAGGAGCACCATATATTTT
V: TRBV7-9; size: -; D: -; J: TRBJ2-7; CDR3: CASSLGEVGEQYF; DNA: TGTGCCAGCAGCTTAGGGGAGGTAGGGGAGCAGTACTTC
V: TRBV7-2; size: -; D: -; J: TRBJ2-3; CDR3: CASSLVAASTDTQYF; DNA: TGTGCCAGCAGCTTAGTGGCAGCTAGCACAGATACGCAGTATTTT
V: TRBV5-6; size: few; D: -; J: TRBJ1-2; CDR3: CASSPMVRAWDYGYTF; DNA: TGTGCCAGCAGCCCGATGGTTAGGGCGTGGGACTATGGCTACACCTTC
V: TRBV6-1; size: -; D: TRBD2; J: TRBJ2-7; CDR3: CASSMSGTYEQYF; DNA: TGTGCCAGCAGTATGAGCGGGACCTACGAGCAGTACTTC
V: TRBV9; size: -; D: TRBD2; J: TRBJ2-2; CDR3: CASSVDQGGRRELFF; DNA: TGTGCCAGCAGCGTAGATCAGGGAGGGCGGAGGGAGCTGTTTTTT
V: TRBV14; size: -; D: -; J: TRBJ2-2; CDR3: CASSPHGDTGELFF; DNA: TGTGCCAGCAGCCCCCACGGGGATACCGGGGAGCTGTTTTTT
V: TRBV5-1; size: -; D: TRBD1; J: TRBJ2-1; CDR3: CASSLVGTGGKNEQFF; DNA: TGCGCCAGCAGCTTGGTCGGGACAGGGGGAAAGAATGAGCAGTTCTTC
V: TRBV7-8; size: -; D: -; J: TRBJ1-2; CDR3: CASSFSHQGYGYTF; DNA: TGTGCCAGCAGCTTTTCTCATCAGGGGTATGGCTACACCTTC
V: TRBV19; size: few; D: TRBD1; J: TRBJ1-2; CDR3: CASSPVTGAYGYTF; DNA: TGTGCCAGTAGTCCAGTGACAGGGGCCTATGGCTACACCTTC
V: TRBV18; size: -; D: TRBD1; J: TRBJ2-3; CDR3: CASSPIPGQFTDTQYF; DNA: TGTGCCAGCTCACCCATCCCGGGACAGTTCACAGATACGCAGTATTTT
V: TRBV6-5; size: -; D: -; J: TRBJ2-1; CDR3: CASRWDGSYNEQFF; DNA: TGTGCCAGCAGATGGGACGGCTCCTACAATGAGCAGTTCTTC
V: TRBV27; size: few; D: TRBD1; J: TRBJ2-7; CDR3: CASSLSNRGRYEQYF; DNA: TGTGCCAGCAGTTTATCGAACAGGGGCCGTTACGAGCAGTACTTC
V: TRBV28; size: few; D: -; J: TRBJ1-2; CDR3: CASRTIRGWDGYTF; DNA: TGTGCCAGCCGCACCATTCGGGGGTGGGATGGCTACACCTTC
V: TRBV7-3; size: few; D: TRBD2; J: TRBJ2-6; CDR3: CASSFRGGVSGANVLTF; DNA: TGTGCCAGCAGCTTCCGGGGGGGCGTGTCTGGGGCCAACGTCCTGACTTTC
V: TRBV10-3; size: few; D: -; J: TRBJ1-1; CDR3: CAISESLTGNTEAFF; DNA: TGTGCCATCAGTGAGTCACTGACAGGGAACACTGAAGCTTTCTTT
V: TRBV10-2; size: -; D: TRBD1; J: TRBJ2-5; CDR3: CASTFGGLQGYQETQYF; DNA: TGCGCCAGCACCTTTGGAGGTTTACAGGGGTACCAAGAGACCCAGTACTTC
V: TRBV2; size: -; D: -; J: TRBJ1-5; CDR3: CASRSEGNQPQHF; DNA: TGTGCCAGCAGATCGGAAGGGAATCAGCCCCAGCATTTT
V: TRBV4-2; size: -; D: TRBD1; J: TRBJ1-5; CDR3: CASRVSDRGNQPQHF; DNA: TGTGCCAGCAGGGTCTCAGACAGGGGCAATCAGCCCCAGCATTTT
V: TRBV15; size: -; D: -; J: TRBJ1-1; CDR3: CATSRVLNTEAFF; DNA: TGTGCCACCAGCAGAGTACTGAACACTGAAGCTTTCTTT
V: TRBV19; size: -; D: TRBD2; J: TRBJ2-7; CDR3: CASSIGTSGGRLSYEQYF; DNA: TGTGCCAGTAGTATCGGGACTAGCGGGGGCCGTCTCTCCTACGAGCAGTACTTC
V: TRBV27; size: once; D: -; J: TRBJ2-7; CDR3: CASSLSRGPYEQYF; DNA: TGTGCCAGCAGTTTATCGAGGGGCCCCTACGAGCAGTACTTC
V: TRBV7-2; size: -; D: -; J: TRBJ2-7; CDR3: CASSSRNLYEQYF; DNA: TGTGCCAGCAGCTCCCGAAACCTCTACGAGCAGTACTTC
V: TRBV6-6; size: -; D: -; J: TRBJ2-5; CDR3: CASSLGEETQYF; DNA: TGTGCCAGCAGTTTAGGGGAAGAGACCCAGTACTTC
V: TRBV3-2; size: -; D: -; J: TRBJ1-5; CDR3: CAIQPQHF; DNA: TGTGCCATACAGCCCCAGCATTTT
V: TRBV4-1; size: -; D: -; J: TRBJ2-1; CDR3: CASSQDRGGEQFF; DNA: TGCGCCAGCAGCCAAGATAGGGGTGGTGAGCAGTTCTTC
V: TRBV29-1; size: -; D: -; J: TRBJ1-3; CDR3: CSGREWDTIYF; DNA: TGCAGCGGACGGGAGTGGGACACCATATATTTT
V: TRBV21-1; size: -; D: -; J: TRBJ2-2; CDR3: CASSKAPKGSDTGELFF; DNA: TGTGCCAGCAGCAAAGCCCCCAAGGGTAGCGACACCGGGGAGCTGTTTTTT
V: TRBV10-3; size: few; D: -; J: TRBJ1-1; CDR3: CAISEGQNTEAFF; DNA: TGTGCCATCAGTGAGGGACAGAACACTGAAGCTTTCTTT
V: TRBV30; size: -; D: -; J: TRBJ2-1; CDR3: CAWSPRHNEQFF; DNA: TGTGCCTGGTCTCCTAGACACAATGAGCAGTTCTTC
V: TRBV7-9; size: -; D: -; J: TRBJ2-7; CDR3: CASSFSAGREQYF; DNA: TGTGCCAGCAGCTTCTCAGCGGGCCGCGAGCAGTACTTC
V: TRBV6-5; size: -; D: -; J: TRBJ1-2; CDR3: CASSYRQARGGYTF; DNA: TGTGCCAGCAGTTACCGACAGGCCCGGGGTGGCTACACCTTC
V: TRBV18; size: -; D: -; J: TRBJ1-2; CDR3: CASSTPGVPNYGYTF; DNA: TGTGCCAGCTCGACACCGGGGGTCCCTAACTATGGCTACACCTTC
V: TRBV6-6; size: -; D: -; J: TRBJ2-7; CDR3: CASRGSYEQYF; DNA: TGTGCCAGCAGAGGGTCCTACGAGCAGTACTTC
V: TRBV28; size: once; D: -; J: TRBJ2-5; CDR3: CASKLTYDSRETQYF; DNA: TGTGCCAGCAAACTTACCTATGACAGTAGAGAGACCCAGTACTTC